Presented here are 17 T cell receptor beta chains from one specimen sequenced in a study of T cell repertoires in cytomegalovirus infection. Each CDR3 protein is one row after TCRdb ran MiXCR on the reads. The profile shows some 200,000 distinct CDR3 sequences, less than 50% of them singletons. Their antigens are not known. The material was CD8+ T cells from cultured PBMCs, obtained from culture after CMV antigen stimulation. The source of these receptors is a human donor in good health (CMV status not recorded). Some clones in this sample may be carry-over from other donors' samples.

The sample holds a few counts of this clonotype. This chain uses TRBV7-9 with TRBJ2-3; D tentatively fits TRBD1 or TRBD2 (5 bases each). The CDR3 extends over 16 amino acids. The germline gives CDR1 SEHNR, CDR2 FQNEAQ (reference sequence). Deletions cut 2 bases from V and 9 bases from J, with 21 bases between. CDR3 nucleotides: TGTGCCAGCAGCTTAAGTGGGGGACCTCCCCCAGGGACGCAGTATTTT. It translates to CASSLSGGPPPGTQYF.

This clonotype was seen once. The chain links TRBV7-9 to TRBJ2-7; no firm D call. The V end was cut by 7 bases, the J end by 3 bases, with 16 bases between. CDR1 SEHNR and CDR2 FQNEAQ come from the germline V gene (reference sequence). This CDR3 contains 14 residues. The CDR3: CASIDDRVNYEQYF. Written as DNA, the CDR3 is TGTGCCAGCATCGACGACCGGGTGAACTACGAGCAGTACTTC.

The gene calls are TRBV27 and TRBJ2-3, with D perhaps matching TRBD2 (6 bases). The V gene lost 6 bases and the J gene lost 2 bases, with 18 bases spanning the gap. Germline V gene data show CDR1 as MNHEY and CDR2 as SMNVEV (reference sequence). The CDR3 has 16 amino acids. The CDR3 sequence is CASSLVGGPNTDTQYF. The CDR3 DNA reads as TGTGCCAGCAGCCTAGTCGGAGGGCCTAACACAGATACGCAGTATTTT.

The chain employs TRBV27 and TRBJ2-7, with 7 bases fitting TRBD1. Germline assignment: CDR1 MNHEY and CDR2 SMNVEV (reference sequence). The V segment lost 8 bases and the J segment 3 bases; nucleotides outside the gene matches: 10. CDR3 length equals 14 residues. The DNA of the CDR3 is TGTGCCAGCGGAGTTAGGGGACAGAGCTACGAGCAGTACTTC. It is translated as CASGVRGQSYEQYF.

The chain has TRBV11-2 and TRBJ2-5; D perhaps matches TRBD2 (6 bases). The V gene lost 0 bases and the J gene lost 4 bases, with 24 bases spanning the gap. Germline V lookup: CDR1 SGHAT, CDR2 FQNNGV. The CDR3 length is 19 residues. The CDR3 DNA follows: TGTGCCAGCAGCTTAGACTGGCAGACCGAGGAGGGGAGGATAGAGACCCAGTACTTC. This gives the protein CASSLDWQTEEGRIETQYF.

This clonotype was seen a few times. Here the CDR3 reads CASSSDPRAGRELFF. Here the CDR3 DNA reads TGTGCCAGCAGCTCAGACCCCAGGGCTGGGCGGGAGCTGTTTTTT. This chain links TRBV7-8 with TRBJ2-2; tentatively, D is TRBD1 (5 bases). V lost 4 bases, J lost 9 bases, and 18 bases lay in between. Germline CDR1 and CDR2: SGHVS and FQNEAQ. The CDR3 length is 15 residues.

This clonotype was seen only a few times. The chain has TRBV27 and TRBJ2-5, with 8 nucleotides matching TRBD2. The ends lost 4 bases at V and 5 bases at J; junction bases unmatched: 0. CDR3 length: 12 residues. Germline values: CDR1 MNHEY, CDR2 SMNVEV (reference sequence). CDR3 sequence reads: CASSSGGETQYF. CDR3 in DNA: TGTGCCAGCAGTTCGGGGGGGGAGACCCAGTACTTC.

This rearrangement joins TRBV7-8 to TRBJ1-6; 7 bases match TRBD1. This CDR3 has 14 residues. Germline values: CDR1 SGHVS, CDR2 FQNEAQ. Trimming cost V 6 bases and J 6 bases; bases outside gene matches: 5. The CDR3: CASRMGQSNSPLHF. In DNA, the CDR3 is TGTGCCAGCAGAATGGGACAGAGTAATTCACCCCTCCACTTT. Full variable domain (outside the CDR3, taken from reference TRBV7-8 and TRBJ1-6): GAGVSQSPRYKVAKRGQDVALRCDPISGHVSLFWYQQALGQGPEFLTYFQNEAQLDKSGLPSDRFFAERPEGSVSTLKIQRTQQEDSAVYLCASRMGQSNSPLHFGNGTRLTVT.

The chain recombines TRBV11-2 with TRBJ2-7; D perhaps matches TRBD2 (7 bases). The CDR3 length is 17 residues. The V gene lost 1 base and the J gene lost 0 bases, with 16 bases spanning the gap. Germline CDR1 and CDR2: SGHAT and FQNNGV. CDR3 sequence: CASSLVRGAASSYEQYF. The CDR3, as DNA: TGTGCCAGCAGCTTAGTACGGGGGGCTGCCAGCTCCTACGAGCAGTACTTC.

The chain joins TRBV18 to TRBJ2-1; a weak D match, TRBD1 (5 bases). With 6 bases removed from V and 8 bases from J, the gap between germline ends came to 17 bases. CDR1 KGHSH and CDR2 LQKENI come from the germline V gene. The CDR3 length is 14 residues. This chain's CDR3 is CASSRSLGRYEQFF. The CDR3, as DNA: TGTGCCAGCTCCCGGAGTCTGGGGCGATATGAGCAGTTCTTC.

V usage is TRBV19 and J usage is TRBJ2-3; D is undetermined. Germline V gene sequence: CDR1 LNHDA, CDR2 SQIVND (reference sequence). Trimming took off 7 bases at V and 1 base at J, with 15 bases between the two ends. CDR3 size: 15 residues. The CDR3 sequence: CASTPPDKRTDTQYF. CDR3 nucleotides: TGTGCCAGTACCCCCCCAGACAAGCGCACAGATACGCAGTATTTT.

This clonotype came up a few times. The rearrangement uses TRBV20-1 and TRBJ2-7, with 8 bases lining up with TRBD2. J lost 6 bases, V lost 5 bases, and 9 bases had no gene match. CDR1 and CDR2 from the germline V gene are DFQATT and SNEGSKA (reference sequence). The CDR3 is made up of 13 amino acids. The DNA of the CDR3 is TGCAGTGCTCGGGGACTAGGGGCGCTCGAGCAGTACTTC. Translating it yields CSARGLGALEQYF.

The gene calls are TRBV6-5 and TRBJ1-4; D not certain. V was shortened by 6 bases and J by 0 bases, with 17 bases between the two germline ends. CDR3 length: 17 amino acids. Germline lookup yields CDR1 MNHEY and CDR2 SVGAGI. CDR3 sequence (DNA): TGTGCCAGCAGACAAGGTGTGGCATACTCAACTAATGAAAAACTGTTTTTT. Amino acid sequence: CASRQGVAYSTNEKLFF.

This clonotype was observed a few times. This sequence joins TRBV7-2 and TRBJ2-3; D uncertain. This CDR3 is 13 amino acids long. Germline V gives CDR1 SGHTA, CDR2 FQGNSA. The DNA for the CDR3 is TGTGCTACCTCCGGACGTAGCACAGATACGCAGTATTTT. It encodes CATSGRSTDTQYF.

This chain uses TRBV19 with TRBJ1-5; D remains unclear. This CDR3 is built from 14 residues. Germline-derived CDR1 and CDR2 are LNHDA and SQIVND (reference sequence). V lost 3 bases and J lost 1, with 7 bases in between. CDR3 residues: CASSMGDSNQPQHF. The CDR3 bases are TGTGCCAGTAGTATGGGCGACAGCAATCAGCCCCAGCATTTT. Based on the CDR3 plus reference TRBV19 and TRBJ1-5, the full variable domain is DGGITQSPKYLFRKEGQNVTLSCEQNLNHDAMYWYRQDPGQGLRLIYYSQIVNDFQKGDIAEGYSVSREKKESFPLTVTSAQKNPTAFYLCASSMGDSNQPQHFGDGTRLSIL.

This chain joins TRBV28 and TRBJ2-1; D tentatively fits TRBD1 or TRBD2 (7 bases each). Deletions cut 1 base from V and 4 bases from J, with 14 bases between. The CDR3 covers 16 residues. CDR1 MDHEN and CDR2 SYDVKM come from the germline V gene. The DNA for the CDR3 is TGTGCCAGCAGTTTATCGGGCAGGGGGGGGTACAATGAGCAGTTCTTC. Amino acid sequence: CASSLSGRGGYNEQFF.

The chain carries TRBV29-1 and TRBJ2-5, with D possibly matching TRBD2 (6 bases). This CDR3 has 12 residues. Germline-derived CDR1 and CDR2 are SQVTM and ANQGSEA. V was trimmed by 7 bases and J by 5 bases, leaving 14 bases between them. The CDR3 is CSGRDSWETQYF. The CDR3, as DNA: TGCAGCGGCCGGGACTCGTGGGAGACCCAGTACTTC.